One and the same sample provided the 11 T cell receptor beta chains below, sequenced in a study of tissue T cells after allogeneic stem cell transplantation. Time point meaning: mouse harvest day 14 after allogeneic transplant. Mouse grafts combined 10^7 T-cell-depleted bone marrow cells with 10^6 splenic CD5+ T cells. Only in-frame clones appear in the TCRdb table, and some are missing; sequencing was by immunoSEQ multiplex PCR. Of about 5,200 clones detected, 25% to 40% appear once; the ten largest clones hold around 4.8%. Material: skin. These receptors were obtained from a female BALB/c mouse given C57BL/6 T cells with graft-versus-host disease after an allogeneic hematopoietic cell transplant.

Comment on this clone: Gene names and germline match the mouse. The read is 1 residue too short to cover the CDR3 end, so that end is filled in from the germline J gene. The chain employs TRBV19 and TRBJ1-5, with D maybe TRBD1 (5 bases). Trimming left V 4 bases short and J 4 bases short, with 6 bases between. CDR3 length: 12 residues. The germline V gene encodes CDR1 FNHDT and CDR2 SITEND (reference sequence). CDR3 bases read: TGTGCCAGCAGTCGACAGAACCAGGCTCCGCTT. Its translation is CASSRQNQAPL. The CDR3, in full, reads CASSRQNQAPLF.

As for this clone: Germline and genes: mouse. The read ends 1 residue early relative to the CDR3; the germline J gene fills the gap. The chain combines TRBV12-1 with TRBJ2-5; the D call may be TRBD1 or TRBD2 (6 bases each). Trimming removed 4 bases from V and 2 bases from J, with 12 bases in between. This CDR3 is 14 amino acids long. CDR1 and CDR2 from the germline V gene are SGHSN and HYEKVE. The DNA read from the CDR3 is TGTGCCAGCTCCCGGGGGCGCGTCCAAGACACCCAGTAC. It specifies CASSRGRVQDTQY. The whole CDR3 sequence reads CASSRGRVQDTQYF.

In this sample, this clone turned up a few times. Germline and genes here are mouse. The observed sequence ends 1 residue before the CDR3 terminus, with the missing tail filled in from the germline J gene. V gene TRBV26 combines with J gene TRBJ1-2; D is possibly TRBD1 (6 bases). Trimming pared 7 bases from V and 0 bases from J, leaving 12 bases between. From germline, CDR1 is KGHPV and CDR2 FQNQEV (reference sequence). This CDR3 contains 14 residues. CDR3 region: CASTTGTTNSDYTF. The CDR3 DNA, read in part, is TGTGCCAGCACCACCGGGACAACAAACTCCGACTACACC.

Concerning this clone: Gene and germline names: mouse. The CDR3 region is CASSLSGSTGQLYF. Incomplete CDR3 DNA: TGTGCCAGCAGTCTGTCTGGGAGCACCGGGCAGCTCTAC. The rearrangement joins TRBV26 to TRBJ2-2; D is unclear. The CDR3 extends 1 residue past the end of the read, so its final part is completed from the germline J gene. Germline V gene data show CDR1 as KGHPV and CDR2 as FQNQEV (reference sequence). This CDR3 contains 14 residues. Trimming took 0 bases from V and 4 from J, leaving 6 bases between them.

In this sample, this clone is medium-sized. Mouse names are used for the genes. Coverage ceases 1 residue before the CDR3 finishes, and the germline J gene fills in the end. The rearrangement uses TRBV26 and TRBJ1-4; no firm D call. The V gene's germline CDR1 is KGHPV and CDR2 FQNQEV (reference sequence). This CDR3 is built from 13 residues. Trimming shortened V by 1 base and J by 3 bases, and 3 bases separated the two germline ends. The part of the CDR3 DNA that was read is TGTGCCAGCAGTCTGTTACCCAACGAAAGATTATTT. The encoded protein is CASSLLPNERLF. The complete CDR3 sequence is CASSLLPNERLFF.

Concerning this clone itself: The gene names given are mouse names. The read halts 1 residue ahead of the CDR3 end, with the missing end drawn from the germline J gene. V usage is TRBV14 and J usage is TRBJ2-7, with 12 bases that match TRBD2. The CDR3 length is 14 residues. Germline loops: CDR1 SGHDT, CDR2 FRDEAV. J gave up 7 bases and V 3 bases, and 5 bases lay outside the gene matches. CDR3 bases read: TGTGCCAGCAGTTCGGGACTGGGGGGACGGGAACAGTAC. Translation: CASSSGLGGREQY. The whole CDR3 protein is CASSSGLGGREQYF.

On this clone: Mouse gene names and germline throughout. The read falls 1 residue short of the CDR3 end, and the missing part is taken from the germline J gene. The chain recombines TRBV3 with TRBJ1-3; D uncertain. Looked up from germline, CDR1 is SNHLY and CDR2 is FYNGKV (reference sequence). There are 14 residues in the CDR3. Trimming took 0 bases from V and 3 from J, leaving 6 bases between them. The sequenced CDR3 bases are TGTGCCAGCAGCTTAGCAGGGTTTGGAAATACGCTCTAT. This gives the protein CASSLAGFGNTLY. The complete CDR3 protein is CASSLAGFGNTLYF.

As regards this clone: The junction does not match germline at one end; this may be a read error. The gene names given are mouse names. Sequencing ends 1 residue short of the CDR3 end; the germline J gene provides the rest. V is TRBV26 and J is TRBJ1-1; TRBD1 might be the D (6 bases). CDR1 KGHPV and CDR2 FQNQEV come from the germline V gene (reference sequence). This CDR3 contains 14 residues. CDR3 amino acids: CASSGRTENAEVFF. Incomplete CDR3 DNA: TGTGCCAGCAGCGGCCGGACAGAGAACGCAGAAGTCTTC. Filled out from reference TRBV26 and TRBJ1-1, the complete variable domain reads NSKVIQTPRYLVKGQGQKAKMRCIPEKGHPVVFWYQQNKNNEFKFLINFQNQEVLQQIDMTEKRFSAECPSNSPCSLEIQSSEAGDSALYLCASSGRTENAEVFFGKGTRLTVV.

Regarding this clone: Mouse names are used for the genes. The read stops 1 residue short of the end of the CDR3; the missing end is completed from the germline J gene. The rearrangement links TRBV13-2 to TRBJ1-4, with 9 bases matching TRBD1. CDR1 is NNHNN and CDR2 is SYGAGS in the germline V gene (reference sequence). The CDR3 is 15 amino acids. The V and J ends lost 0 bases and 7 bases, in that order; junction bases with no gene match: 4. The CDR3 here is CASGDAGTGSERLFF. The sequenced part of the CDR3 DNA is TGTGCCAGCGGTGATGCGGGGACAGGGTCCGAAAGATTATTT.

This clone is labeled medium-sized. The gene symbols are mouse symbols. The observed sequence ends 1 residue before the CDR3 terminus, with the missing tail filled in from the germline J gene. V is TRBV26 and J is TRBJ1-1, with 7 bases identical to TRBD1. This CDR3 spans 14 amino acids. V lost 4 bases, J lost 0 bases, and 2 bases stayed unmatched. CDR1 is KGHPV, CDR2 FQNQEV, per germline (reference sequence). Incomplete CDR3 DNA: TGTGCCAGCAGTCATGGGACAGCAAACACAGAAGTCTTC. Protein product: CASSHGTANTEVF. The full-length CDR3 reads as CASSHGTANTEVFF. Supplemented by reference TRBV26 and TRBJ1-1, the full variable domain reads NSKVIQTPRYLVKGQGQKAKMRCIPEKGHPVVFWYQQNKNNEFKFLINFQNQEVLQQIDMTEKRFSAECPSNSPCSLEIQSSEAGDSALYLCASSHGTANTEVFFGKGTRLTVV.

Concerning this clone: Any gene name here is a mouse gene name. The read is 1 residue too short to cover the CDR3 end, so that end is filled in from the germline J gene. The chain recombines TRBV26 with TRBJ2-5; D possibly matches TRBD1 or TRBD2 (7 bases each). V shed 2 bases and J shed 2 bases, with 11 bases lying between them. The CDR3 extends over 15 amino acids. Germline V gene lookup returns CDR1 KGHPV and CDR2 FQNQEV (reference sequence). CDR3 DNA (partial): TGTGCCAGCAGTCTGAGCAGGGGGGGCCAAGACACCCAGTAC. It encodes CASSLSRGGQDTQY. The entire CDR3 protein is CASSLSRGGQDTQYF.